The 8 T cell receptor beta chains below come from one sample, sequenced in a study of ipilimumab plus nivolumab after autologous stem cell transplantation (dated by TCRdb to the early 2020s). The library was made by the immunoSEQ multiplex PCR assay. The immuneACCESS repertoire file appears here via TCRdb, limited to in-frame rearrangements. These files lack a portion of the clones; in checked studies, under half of the deficit traces to unresolved V genes, and the cause of the others is not known. The sample contains 20,000 to 25,000 clones, approximately 73% of them found a single time. The biggest ten clones account for 20% to 30% of the sample. Material: PBMCs, obtained in a trial of ipilimumab plus nivolumab as post-transplant consolidation. All receptors derive from a male donor with diffuse large B-cell lymphoma.

The chain couples TRBV28 to TRBJ1-3; D call uncertain. Per the germline V gene, CDR1 is MDHEN and CDR2 is SYDVKM. The length of the CDR3 is 10 residues. V shed 5 bases and J shed 10 bases, with 6 bases lying between them. The chain's CDR3 is CASSDRTIYF. CDR3 in DNA: TGTGCCAGCAGTGACCGGACCATATATTTT.

Only a few counts were recorded for this clone. This chain joins TRBV27 and TRBJ2-2; 9 bases map to TRBD1. Germline trimming cut 2 bases from V and 3 bases from J; bases unmatched to any gene: 4. The CDR3 consists of 16 residues. In germline, CDR1 is MNHEY, CDR2 SMNVEV (reference sequence). CDR3 DNA sequence: TGTGCCAGCAGTTTACTCGGGACAGGGTACACCGGGGAGCTGTTTTTT. Translated: CASSLLGTGYTGELFF.

J is TRBJ2-1 and V is TRBV5-1, with 9 positions matching TRBD2. CDR1 SGHRS and CDR2 YFSETQ come from the germline V gene. There are 16 residues in the CDR3. V lost 4 bases, J lost 4 bases, and 9 bases stayed unmatched. The DNA for the CDR3 is TGCGCCAGCAGCCGGACCGGGGCGGGGGGGTACAATGAGCAGTTCTTC. It translates to CASSRTGAGGYNEQFF.

This clone was counted between two and nine times. The chain couples TRBV6-1 to TRBJ2-7; D call uncertain. Deletions cut 3 bases from V and 7 bases from J, with 7 bases between. Germline V gene lookup returns CDR1 MNHNS and CDR2 SASEGT. CDR3 length: 11 residues. DNA for the CDR3: TGTGCCAGCAGTGATGCATGGGAGCAGTACTTC. It codes for CASSDAWEQYF.

The chain couples TRBV18 to TRBJ1-2; unclear D gene. Deletions cut 3 bases from V and 2 bases from J, with 10 bases between. Germline V gene lookup returns CDR1 KGHSH and CDR2 LQKENI. This CDR3 is built from 14 residues. The CDR3 loop reads CASSPEGVNYGYTF. DNA for the CDR3: TGTGCCAGCTCACCCGAGGGAGTAAACTATGGCTACACCTTC.

This chain connects TRBV5-1 to TRBJ2-1, with D perhaps matching TRBD1 or TRBD2 (5 bases each). V dropped 1 base and J dropped 2 bases, with 13 bases sitting between them. The CDR3 is 16 residues long. Germline V CDR1 and CDR2: SGHRS, YFSETQ. CDR3 amino acids: CASSLWQGRAYNEQFF. CDR3 DNA sequence: TGCGCCAGCAGCTTGTGGCAGGGACGGGCCTACAATGAGCAGTTCTTC. Full variable domain (rest looked up from reference TRBV5-1 and TRBJ2-1): KAGVTQTPRYLIKTRGQQVTLSCSPISGHRSVSWYQQTPGQGLQFLFEYFSETQRNKGNFPGRFSGRQFSNSRSEMNVSTLELGDSALYLCASSLWQGRAYNEQFFGPGTRLTVL.

The V gene is TRBV29-1, the J gene TRBJ2-7; TRBD1 agrees at 9 bases. The V and J ends lost 3 bases and 5 bases, in that order; junction bases with no gene match: 8. Looked up from germline, CDR1 is SQVTM and CDR2 is ANQGSEA. CDR3 length equals 14 residues. CDR3 loop: CSVDATGGTNEQYF. CDR3 in DNA: TGCAGCGTTGACGCCACAGGGGGCACGAACGAGCAGTACTTC.

The chain combines TRBV28 with TRBJ2-2, with 8 nucleotides matching TRBD1. Germline lookup yields CDR1 MDHEN and CDR2 SYDVKM. The CDR3 totals 15 residues. V shed 11 bases, J shed 2 bases, and the junction held 10 bases outside the gene matches. The CDR3 loop reads CAANGGTGNTGELFF. CDR3 DNA sequence: TGTGCCGCCAACGGTGGGACAGGCAACACCGGGGAGCTGTTTTTT.